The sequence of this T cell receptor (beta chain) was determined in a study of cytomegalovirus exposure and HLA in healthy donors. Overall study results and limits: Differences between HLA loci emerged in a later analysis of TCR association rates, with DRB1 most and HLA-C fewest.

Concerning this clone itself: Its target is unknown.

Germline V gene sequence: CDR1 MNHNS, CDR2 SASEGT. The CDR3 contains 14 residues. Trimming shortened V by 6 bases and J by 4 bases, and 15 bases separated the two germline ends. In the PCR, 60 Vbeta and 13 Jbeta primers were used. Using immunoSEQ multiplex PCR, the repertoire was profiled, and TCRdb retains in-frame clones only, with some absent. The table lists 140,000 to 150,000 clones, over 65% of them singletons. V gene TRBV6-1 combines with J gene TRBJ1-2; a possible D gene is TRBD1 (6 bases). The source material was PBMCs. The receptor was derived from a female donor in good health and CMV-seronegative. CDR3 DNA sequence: TGTGCCAGCAGCTGGACAGATCCACGCTATGGCTACACCTTC. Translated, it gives CASSWTDPRYGYTF.